The T cell receptor (beta chain) under discussion was sequenced for a study of blood T cell repertoires in COVID-19. Study-wide context: The samples span acute and convalescent COVID-19 from the United States, Italy and Spain. Sample material is recorded as cDNA or gDNA derived from T cells, B-cell-depleted T cells, or PBMCs.

The CDR3 has 13 amino acids. Germline loops: CDR1 SNHLY, CDR2 FYNNEI. Trimming removed 6 bases from V and 2 bases from J, with 10 bases in between. Original processing methods: Reference gene primer amplification in the assay estimated nucleated cell counts. Sequencing was performed with immunoSEQ multiplex PCR; in TCRdb, only in-frame clones are kept and a portion is missing. V and J calls plus clone size are reproduced from that table; the DNA served to infer D and trimming. The sample has about 200,000 clones; around 84% are singletons. The J gene is TRBJ1-1, the V gene TRBV2; perhaps TRBD1 as D (6 bases). The TCR was taken from a man in his fifties or sixties with acute or convalescent COVID-19. The sequencing input was peripheral blood. The CDR3 loop is CASSPGQNTEAFF. CDR3 nucleotide sequence: TGTGCCAGCAGCCCGGGACAAAACACTGAAGCTTTCTTT.